The entry below describes one T cell receptor (beta chain). This sample was included in a study of blood T cell repertoires in COVID-19. Membership in each cohort depended on participant-reported clinical history. Trimming shortened V by 7 bases and J by 3 bases, and 9 bases separated the two germline ends. From germline, CDR1 is LNHDA and CDR2 SQIVND (reference sequence). The CDR3 contains 13 residues. Some clones are missing from TCRdb's copy, which holds only in-frame ones; the method was immunoSEQ multiplex PCR. The top ten hold about 1.5% of the sample, which has 300,000 to 450,000 clones, about 87% seen once.

This clonotype originated in a man aged 25-45 years who had recovered from COVID-19. The sample comprised PBMCs or T cells enriched from blood (not recorded which). The chain recombines TRBV19 with TRBJ1-4, with D hard to call. The CDR3 DNA reads as TGTGCCAGTACTCGCAGGTCTAATGAAAAACTGTTTTTT. As protein: CASTRRSNEKLFF.